This record looks at one T cell receptor beta chain sequence and its context. The data are from a study of response to subunit inactivated influenza vaccine. Per germline, CDR1 MNHEY and CDR2 SMNVEV (reference sequence). V dropped 1 base and J dropped 3 bases, with 10 bases sitting between them. CDR3 size: 14 residues. Using its own MiXCR run on the RT-PCR reads, TCRdb lists one record per CDR3 protein. Of 550,000 to 800,000 distinct CDR3 sequences detected, 15% to 19% appear once; the ten largest clones hold roughly 12%. The receptor's source is a man aged 45-65 years who received an inactivated influenza vaccine. The rearrangement joins TRBV27 to TRBJ2-7; possibly TRBD2 for D (6 bases). The specimen comprised PBMCs from blood, sampled 11 to 12 days after vaccination. As DNA, the CDR3 is TGTGCCAGCAGTTTATTAGGGACTGTCTACGAGCAGTACTTC. It codes for CASSLLGTVYEQYF.